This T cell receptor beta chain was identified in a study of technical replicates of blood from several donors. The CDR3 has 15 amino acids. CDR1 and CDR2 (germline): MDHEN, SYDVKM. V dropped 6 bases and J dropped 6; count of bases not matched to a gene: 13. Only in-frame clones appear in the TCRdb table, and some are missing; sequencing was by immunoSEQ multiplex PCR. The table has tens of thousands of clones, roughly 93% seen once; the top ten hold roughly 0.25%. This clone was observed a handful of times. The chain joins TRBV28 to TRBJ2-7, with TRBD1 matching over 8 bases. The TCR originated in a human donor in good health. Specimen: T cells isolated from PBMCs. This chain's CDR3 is CASRTQGGLVVEQYF. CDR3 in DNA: TGTGCCAGCAGGACACAGGGGGGACTGGTCGTCGAGCAGTACTTC.